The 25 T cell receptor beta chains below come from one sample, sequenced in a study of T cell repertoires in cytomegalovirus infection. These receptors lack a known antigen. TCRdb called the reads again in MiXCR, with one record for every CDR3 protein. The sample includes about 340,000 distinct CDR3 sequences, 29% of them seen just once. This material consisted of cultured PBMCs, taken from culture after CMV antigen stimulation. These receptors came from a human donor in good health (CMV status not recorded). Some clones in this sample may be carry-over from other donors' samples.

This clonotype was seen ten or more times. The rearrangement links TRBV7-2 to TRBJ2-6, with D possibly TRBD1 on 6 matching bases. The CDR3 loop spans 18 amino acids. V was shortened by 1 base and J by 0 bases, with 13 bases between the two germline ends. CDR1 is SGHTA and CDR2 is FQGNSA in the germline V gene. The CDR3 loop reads CASSLGGTQRSGANVLTF. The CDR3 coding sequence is TGTGCCAGCAGCTTAGGGGGGACACAGCGCTCTGGGGCCAACGTCCTGACTTTC.

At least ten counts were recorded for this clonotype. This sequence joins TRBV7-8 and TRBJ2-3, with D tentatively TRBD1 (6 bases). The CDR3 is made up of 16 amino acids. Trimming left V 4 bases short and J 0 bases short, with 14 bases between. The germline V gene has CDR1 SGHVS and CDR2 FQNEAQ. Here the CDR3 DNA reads TGTGCCAGCAGCTCCAGGGTAGGGGGAAGCACAGATACGCAGTATTTT. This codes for CASSSRVGGSTDTQYF.

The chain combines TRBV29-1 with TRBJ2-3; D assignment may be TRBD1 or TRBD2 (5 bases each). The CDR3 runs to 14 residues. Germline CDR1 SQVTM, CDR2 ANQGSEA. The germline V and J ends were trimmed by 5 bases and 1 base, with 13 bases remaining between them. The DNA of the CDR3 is TGCAGCGTTAGGGGATTGGGAGGCACAGATACGCAGTATTTT. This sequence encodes CSVRGLGGTDTQYF.

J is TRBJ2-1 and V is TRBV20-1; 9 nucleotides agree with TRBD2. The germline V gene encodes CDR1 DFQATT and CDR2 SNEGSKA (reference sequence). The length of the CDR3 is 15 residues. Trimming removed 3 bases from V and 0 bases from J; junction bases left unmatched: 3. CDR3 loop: CSARDSGSSYNEQFF. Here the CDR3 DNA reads TGCAGTGCTAGGGATAGCGGGAGCTCCTACAATGAGCAGTTCTTC.

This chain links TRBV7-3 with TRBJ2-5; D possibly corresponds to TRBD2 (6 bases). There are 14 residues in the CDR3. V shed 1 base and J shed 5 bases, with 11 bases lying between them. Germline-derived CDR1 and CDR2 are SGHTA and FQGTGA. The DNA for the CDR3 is TGTGCCAGCAGCTTAATGGGCGGGATGGAGACCCAGTACTTC. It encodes CASSLMGGMETQYF.

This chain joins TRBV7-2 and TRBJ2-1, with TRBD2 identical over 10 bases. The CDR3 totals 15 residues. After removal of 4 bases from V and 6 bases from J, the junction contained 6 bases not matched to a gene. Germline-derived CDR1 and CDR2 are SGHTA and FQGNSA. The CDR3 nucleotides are TGTGCCAGCAGCTCTATAGCGGGGGGAGCCAATGAGCAGTTCTTC. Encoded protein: CASSSIAGGANEQFF.

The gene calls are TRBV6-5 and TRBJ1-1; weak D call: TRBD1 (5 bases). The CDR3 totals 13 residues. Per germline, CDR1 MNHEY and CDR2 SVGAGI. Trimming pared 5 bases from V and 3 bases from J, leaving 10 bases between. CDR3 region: CASSRQSYTEAFF. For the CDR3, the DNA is TGTGCCAGCAGTCGACAGAGCTACACTGAAGCTTTCTTT.

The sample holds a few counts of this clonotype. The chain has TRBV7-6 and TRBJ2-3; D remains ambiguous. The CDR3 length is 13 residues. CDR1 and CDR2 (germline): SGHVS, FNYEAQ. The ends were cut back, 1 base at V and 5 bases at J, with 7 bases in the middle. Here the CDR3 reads CASSLGGIDTQYF. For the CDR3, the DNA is TGTGCCAGCAGCTTAGGCGGTATAGATACGCAGTATTTT.

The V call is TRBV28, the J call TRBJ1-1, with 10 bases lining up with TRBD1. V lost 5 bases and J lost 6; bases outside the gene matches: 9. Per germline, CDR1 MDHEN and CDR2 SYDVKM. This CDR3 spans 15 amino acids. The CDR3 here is CASSLTGTGVAEAFF. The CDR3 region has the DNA TGTGCCAGCAGTCTAACCGGGACAGGGGTCGCTGAAGCTTTCTTT.

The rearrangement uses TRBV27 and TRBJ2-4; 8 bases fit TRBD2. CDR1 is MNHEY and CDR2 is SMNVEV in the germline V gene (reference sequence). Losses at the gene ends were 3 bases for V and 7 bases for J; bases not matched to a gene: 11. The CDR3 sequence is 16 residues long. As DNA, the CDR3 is TGTGCCAGCAGTTTGTCTAGCGGGCATCCGGGGAACATTCAGTACTTC. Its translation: CASSLSSGHPGNIQYF.

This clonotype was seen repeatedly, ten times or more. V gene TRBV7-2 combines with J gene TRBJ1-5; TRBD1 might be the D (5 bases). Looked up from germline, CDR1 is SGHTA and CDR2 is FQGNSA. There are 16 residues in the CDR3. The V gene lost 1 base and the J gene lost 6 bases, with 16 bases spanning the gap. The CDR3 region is CASSLGPPGQGQPQHF. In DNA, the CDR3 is TGTGCCAGCAGCTTAGGTCCCCCCGGGCAGGGTCAGCCCCAGCATTTT.

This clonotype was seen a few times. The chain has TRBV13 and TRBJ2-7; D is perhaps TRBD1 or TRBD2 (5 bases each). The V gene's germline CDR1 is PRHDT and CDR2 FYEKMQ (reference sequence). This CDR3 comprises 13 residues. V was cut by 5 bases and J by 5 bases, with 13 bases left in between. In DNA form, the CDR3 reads TGTGCCAGCAGCCAGTGGGACGCGAACGAGCAGTACTTC. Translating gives CASSQWDANEQYF.

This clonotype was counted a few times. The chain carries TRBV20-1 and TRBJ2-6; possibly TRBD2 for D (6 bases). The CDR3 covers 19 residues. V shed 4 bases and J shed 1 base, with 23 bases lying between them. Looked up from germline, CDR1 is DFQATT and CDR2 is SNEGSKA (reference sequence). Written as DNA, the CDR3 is TGCAGTGCTACCCCCGGGCTAGCGAGTAAGGTATCTGGGGCCAACGTCCTGACTTTC. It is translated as CSATPGLASKVSGANVLTF.

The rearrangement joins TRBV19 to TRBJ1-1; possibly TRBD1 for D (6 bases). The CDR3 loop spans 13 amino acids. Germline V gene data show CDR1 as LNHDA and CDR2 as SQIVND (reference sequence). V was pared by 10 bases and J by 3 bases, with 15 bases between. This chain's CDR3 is CATRKGGYTEAFF. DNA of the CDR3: TGTGCCACCCGGAAAGGGGGGTACACTGAAGCTTTCTTT. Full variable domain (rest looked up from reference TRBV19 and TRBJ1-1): DGGITQSPKYLFRKEGQNVTLSCEQNLNHDAMYWYRQDPGQGLRLIYYSQIVNDFQKGDIAEGYSVSREKKESFPLTVTSAQKNPTAFYLCATRKGGYTEAFFGQGTRLTVV.

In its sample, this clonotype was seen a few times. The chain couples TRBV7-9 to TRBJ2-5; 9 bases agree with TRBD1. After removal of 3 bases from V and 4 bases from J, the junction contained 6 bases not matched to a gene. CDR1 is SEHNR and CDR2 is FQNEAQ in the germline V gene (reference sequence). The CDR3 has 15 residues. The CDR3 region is CASSFGQGWGETQYF. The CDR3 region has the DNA TGTGCCAGCAGCTTCGGACAGGGGTGGGGAGAGACCCAGTACTTC.

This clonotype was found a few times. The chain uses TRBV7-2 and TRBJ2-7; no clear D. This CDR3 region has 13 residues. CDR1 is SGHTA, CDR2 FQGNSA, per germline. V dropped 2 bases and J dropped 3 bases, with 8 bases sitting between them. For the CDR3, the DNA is TGTGCCAGCAGCTTACGAAACCTCTACGAGCAGTACTTC. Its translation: CASSLRNLYEQYF.

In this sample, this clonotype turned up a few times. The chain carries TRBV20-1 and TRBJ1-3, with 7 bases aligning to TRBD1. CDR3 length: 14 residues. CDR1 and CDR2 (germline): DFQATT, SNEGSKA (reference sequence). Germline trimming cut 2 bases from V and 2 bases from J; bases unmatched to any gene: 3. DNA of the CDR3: TGCAGTGCTAGACCCGGGACAGCTGGAAACACCATATATTTT. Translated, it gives CSARPGTAGNTIYF.

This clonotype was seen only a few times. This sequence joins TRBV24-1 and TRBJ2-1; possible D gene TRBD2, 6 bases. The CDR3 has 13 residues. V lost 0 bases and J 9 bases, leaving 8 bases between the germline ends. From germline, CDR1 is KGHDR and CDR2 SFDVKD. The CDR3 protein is CATSDLRRGEQFF. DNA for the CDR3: TGTGCCACCAGTGATTTGAGGAGGGGTGAGCAGTTCTTC.

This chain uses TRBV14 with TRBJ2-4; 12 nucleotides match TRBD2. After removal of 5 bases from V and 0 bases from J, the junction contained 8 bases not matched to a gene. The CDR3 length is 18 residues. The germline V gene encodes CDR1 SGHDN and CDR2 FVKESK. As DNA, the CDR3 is TGTGCCAGCAGCACTGGACTAGCGGGAACTCTAGCCAAAAACATTCAGTACTTC. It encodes CASSTGLAGTLAKNIQYF.

The CDR3 region has the DNA TGTGCCAGCAGCCCTCTTAGGGGGCGGGCAGATACGCAGTATTTT. Its protein is CASSPLRGRADTQYF. The genes are TRBV7-8 and TRBJ2-3, with 7 nucleotides matching TRBD1. In germline, CDR1 is SGHVS, CDR2 FQNEAQ. Germline trimming cut 5 bases from V and 4 bases from J; bases unmatched to any gene: 9. There are 15 residues in the CDR3.

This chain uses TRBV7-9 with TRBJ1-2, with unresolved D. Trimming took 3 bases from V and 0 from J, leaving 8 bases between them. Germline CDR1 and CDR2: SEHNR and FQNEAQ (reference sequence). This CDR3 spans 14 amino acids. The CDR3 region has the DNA TGTGCCAGCAGCTTTAACGACGCTAACTATGGCTACACCTTC. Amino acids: CASSFNDANYGYTF. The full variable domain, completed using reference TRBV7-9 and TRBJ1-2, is DTGVSQNPRHKITKRGQNVTFRCDPISEHNRLYWYRQTLGQGPEFLTYFQNEAQLEKSRLLSDRFSAERPKGSFSTLEIQRTEQGDSAMYLCASSFNDANYGYTFGSGTRLTVV.

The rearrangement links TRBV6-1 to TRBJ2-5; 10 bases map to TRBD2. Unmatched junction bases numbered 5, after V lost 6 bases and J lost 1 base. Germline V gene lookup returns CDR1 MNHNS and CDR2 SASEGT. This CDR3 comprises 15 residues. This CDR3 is CASRRLAGAQETQYF. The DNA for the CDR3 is TGTGCCAGCAGAAGGCTAGCGGGGGCCCAAGAGACCCAGTACTTC.

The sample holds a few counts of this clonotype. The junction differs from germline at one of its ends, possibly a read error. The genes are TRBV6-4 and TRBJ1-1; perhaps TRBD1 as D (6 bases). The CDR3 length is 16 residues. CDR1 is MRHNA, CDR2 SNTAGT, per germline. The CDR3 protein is CASSYSDRSLNTEAFF. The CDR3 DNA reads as TGTGCCAGCAGTTACTCCGACAGGTCCCTGAACACTGAAGCTTTCTTT.

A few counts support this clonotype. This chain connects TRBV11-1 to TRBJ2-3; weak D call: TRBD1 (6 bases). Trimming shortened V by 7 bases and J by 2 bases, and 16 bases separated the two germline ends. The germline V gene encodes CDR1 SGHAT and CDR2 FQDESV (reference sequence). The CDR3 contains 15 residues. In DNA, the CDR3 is TGTGCCAGCAAACCTGGGGACACCCTCACAGATACGCAGTATTTT. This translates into CASKPGDTLTDTQYF.

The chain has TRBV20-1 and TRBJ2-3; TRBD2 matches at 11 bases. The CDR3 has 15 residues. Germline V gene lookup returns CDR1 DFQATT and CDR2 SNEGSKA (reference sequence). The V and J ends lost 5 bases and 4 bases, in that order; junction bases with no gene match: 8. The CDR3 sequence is CSAPKTSGTSDTQYF. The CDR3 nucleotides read TGCAGTGCTCCCAAGACTAGCGGGACGTCAGATACGCAGTATTTT.